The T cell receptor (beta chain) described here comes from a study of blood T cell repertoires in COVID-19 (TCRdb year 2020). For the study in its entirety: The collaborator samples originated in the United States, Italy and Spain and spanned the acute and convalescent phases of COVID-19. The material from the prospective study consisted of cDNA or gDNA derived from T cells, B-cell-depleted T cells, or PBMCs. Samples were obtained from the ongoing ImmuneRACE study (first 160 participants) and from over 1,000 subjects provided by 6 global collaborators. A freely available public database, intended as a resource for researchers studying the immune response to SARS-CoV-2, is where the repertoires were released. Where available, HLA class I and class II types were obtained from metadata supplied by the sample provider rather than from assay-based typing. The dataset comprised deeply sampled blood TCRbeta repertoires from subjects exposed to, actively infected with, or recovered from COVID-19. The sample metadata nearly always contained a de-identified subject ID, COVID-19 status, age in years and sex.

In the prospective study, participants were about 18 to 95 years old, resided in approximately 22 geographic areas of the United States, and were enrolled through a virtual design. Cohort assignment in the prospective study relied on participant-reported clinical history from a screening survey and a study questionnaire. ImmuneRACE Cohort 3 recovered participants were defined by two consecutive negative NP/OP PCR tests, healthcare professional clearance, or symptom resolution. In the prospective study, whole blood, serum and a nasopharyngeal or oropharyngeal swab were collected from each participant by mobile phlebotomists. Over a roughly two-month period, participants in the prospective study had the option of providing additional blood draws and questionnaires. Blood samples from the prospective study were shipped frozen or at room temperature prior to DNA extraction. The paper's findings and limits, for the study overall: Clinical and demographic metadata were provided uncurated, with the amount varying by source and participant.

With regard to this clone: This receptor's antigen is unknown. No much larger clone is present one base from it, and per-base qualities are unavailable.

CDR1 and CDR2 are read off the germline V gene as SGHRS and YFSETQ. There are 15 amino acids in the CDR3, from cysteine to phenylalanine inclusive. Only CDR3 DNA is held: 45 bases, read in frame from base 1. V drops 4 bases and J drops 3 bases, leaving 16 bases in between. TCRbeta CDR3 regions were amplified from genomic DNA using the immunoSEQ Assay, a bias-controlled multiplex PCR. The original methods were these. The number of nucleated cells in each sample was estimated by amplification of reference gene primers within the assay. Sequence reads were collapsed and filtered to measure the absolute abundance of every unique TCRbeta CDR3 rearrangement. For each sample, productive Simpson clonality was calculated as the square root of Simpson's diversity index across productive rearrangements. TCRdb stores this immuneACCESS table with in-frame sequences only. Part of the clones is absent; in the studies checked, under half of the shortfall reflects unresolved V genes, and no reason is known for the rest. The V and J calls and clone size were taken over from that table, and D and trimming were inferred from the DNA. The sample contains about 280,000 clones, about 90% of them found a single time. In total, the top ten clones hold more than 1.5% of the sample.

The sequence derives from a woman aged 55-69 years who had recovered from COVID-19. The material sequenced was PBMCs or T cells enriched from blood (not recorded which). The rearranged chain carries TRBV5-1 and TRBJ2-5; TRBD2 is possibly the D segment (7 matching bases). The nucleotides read TGCGCCAGCAGCCCACTAACAGGGAGGGAAGAGACCCAGTACTTC. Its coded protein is CASSPLTGREETQYF.